These T cell receptor beta chains were read from a single sample in a study of blood T cell repertoires in COVID-19. This table comes from immunoSEQ multiplex PCR, and its TCRdb copy is limited to in-frame clones, with some not included. This sample carries 250,000 to 300,000 clones, 84% of them seen once, and the ten largest clones take 3.4%. The sequencing input was PBMCs or T cells enriched from blood (not recorded which). These TCRs come from a middle-aged man who had recovered from COVID-19. CDR3s include the opening cysteine and the closing phenylalanine or tryptophan. A D gene is named only where the DNA matches it firmly. Clone size is stated in some rows and not others, as once, few, many or a class when expanded.

d_gene: -; v_gene: TRBV19; abundance: -; j_gene: TRBJ1-1; CDR3nt: TGTGCCAGTAGTATAGAATTACTGATGAACACTGAAGCTTTCTTT; CDR3aa: CASSIELLMNTEAFF
d_gene: TRBD1; v_gene: TRBV5-1; abundance: -; j_gene: TRBJ2-3; CDR3nt: TGCGCCAGCAGCTGGACAGGGTTTAAAGATACGCAGTATTTT; CDR3aa: CASSWTGFKDTQYF
d_gene: -; v_gene: TRBV10-2; abundance: -; j_gene: TRBJ2-7; CDR3nt: TGCGCCAGTAAGACAGTTCACGAGCAGTACTTC; CDR3aa: CASKTVHEQYF
d_gene: TRBD1; v_gene: TRBV28; abundance: -; j_gene: TRBJ1-4; CDR3nt: TGTGCCAGCAGTCCCCCGGACAGGGGACCGGGAAAACTGTTTTTT; CDR3aa: CASSPPDRGPGKLFF
d_gene: TRBD1; v_gene: TRBV5-5; abundance: -; j_gene: TRBJ2-7; CDR3nt: TGTGCCAGCAGCTTGGAGGGACAGAAAACCTACGAGCAGTACTTC; CDR3aa: CASSLEGQKTYEQYF
d_gene: -; v_gene: TRBV5-4; abundance: -; j_gene: TRBJ2-7; CDR3nt: TGTGCCAGCAGCGCTGACTGGAGCTCCTACGAGCAGTACTTC; CDR3aa: CASSADWSSYEQYF
d_gene: -; v_gene: TRBV7-9; abundance: -; j_gene: TRBJ1-5; CDR3nt: TGTGCCAGCAGCCCCGGGGGGGGGCCGAGGAGCAATCAGCCCCAGCATTTT; CDR3aa: CASSPGGGPRSNQPQHF
d_gene: -; v_gene: TRBV29-1; abundance: -; j_gene: TRBJ2-1; CDR3nt: TGCAGCGTTGGAGGGGCGGGGAGGTTGGGGCAGTTCTTC; CDR3aa: CSVGGAGRLGQFF
d_gene: -; v_gene: TRBV14; abundance: -; j_gene: TRBJ1-5; CDR3nt: TGTGCCAGCAGCCAGTGGGGAGGGCCCCAGCATTTT; CDR3aa: CASSQWGGPQHF
d_gene: -; v_gene: TRBV6-6; abundance: -; j_gene: TRBJ1-1; CDR3nt: TGTGCCAGCAGTTACCCCGAAGGCGGGGCTTTCTTT; CDR3aa: CASSYPEGGAFF
d_gene: TRBD1; v_gene: TRBV11-2; abundance: once; j_gene: TRBJ2-7; CDR3nt: TGTGCCAGCAGCAGAGGACAGGGGGCTGCCTTCGGGAGCTTC; CDR3aa: CASSRGQGAAFGSF
d_gene: -; v_gene: TRBV11-2; abundance: -; j_gene: TRBJ1-4; CDR3nt: TGTGCCAGCAGCTTATCGACAGTAGGATATGAAAAACTGTTTTTT; CDR3aa: CASSLSTVGYEKLFF
d_gene: -; v_gene: TRBV15; abundance: -; j_gene: TRBJ2-1; CDR3nt: TGTGCCACACCCCGGATGGGCCCCTCCTACAATGAGCAGTTCTTC; CDR3aa: CATPRMGPSYNEQFF
d_gene: -; v_gene: TRBV11-3; abundance: -; j_gene: TRBJ2-7; CDR3nt: TGTGCCAGCAGCTCAAGGACATCCCACTACGAGCAGTACTTC; CDR3aa: CASSSRTSHYEQYF
d_gene: -; v_gene: TRBV19; abundance: -; j_gene: TRBJ1-4; CDR3nt: TGTGCCAGTAGTACCAGGGGTCTTAATGAAAAACTGTTTTTT; CDR3aa: CASSTRGLNEKLFF
d_gene: TRBD2; v_gene: TRBV3-1/TRBV3-2; abundance: once; j_gene: TRBJ2-7; CDR3nt: TGTGCCAGCAGCTTCGGGGGGGGCGGGTACGAGCAGTACTTC; CDR3aa: CASSFGGGGYEQYF
d_gene: -; v_gene: TRBV7-2; abundance: -; j_gene: TRBJ2-2; CDR3nt: TGTGCCAGCAGCTTAGGACAGGCGCTTACCACCGGGGAGCTGTTTTTT; CDR3aa: CASSLGQALTTGELFF
d_gene: -; v_gene: TRBV6-1; abundance: -; j_gene: TRBJ1-2; CDR3nt: TGTGCCAGCAGTGAAAGGCCCGGGTATGGCTACACCTTC; CDR3aa: CASSERPGYGYTF
d_gene: -; v_gene: TRBV7-3; abundance: -; j_gene: TRBJ1-1; CDR3nt: TGTGCCAGCAGCTTAATAGGGGTAGACACTGAAGCTTTCTTT; CDR3aa: CASSLIGVDTEAFF
d_gene: -; v_gene: TRBV30; abundance: -; j_gene: TRBJ1-5; CDR3nt: TGTGCCTGGAGGGGGGATGTTGGGCCTAGCGAAAATCAGCCCCAGCATTTT; CDR3aa: CAWRGDVGPSENQPQHF
d_gene: -; v_gene: TRBV11-2; abundance: few; j_gene: TRBJ2-5; CDR3nt: TGTGCCAGCAGCTTTGGAGTGGATCAAGAAACCCAGTACTTC; CDR3aa: CASSFGVDQETQYF
d_gene: -; v_gene: TRBV28; abundance: -; j_gene: TRBJ1-3; CDR3nt: TGTGCCAGCAGTTTACAACAGAGCTCTGGAAACACCATATATTTT; CDR3aa: CASSLQQSSGNTIYF
d_gene: -; v_gene: TRBV9; abundance: -; j_gene: TRBJ2-1; CDR3nt: TGTGCCAGCAGTAAAGCCGGTGCCTACAATGAGCAGTTCTTC; CDR3aa: CASSKAGAYNEQFF
d_gene: -; v_gene: TRBV11-3; abundance: -; j_gene: TRBJ2-1; CDR3nt: TGTGCCAGCAGCCCCCGGGACACCTACAATGAGCAGTTCTTC; CDR3aa: CASSPRDTYNEQFF
d_gene: -; v_gene: TRBV5-4; abundance: -; j_gene: TRBJ1-4; CDR3nt: TGTGCCAGCAGCTCCAGGGGAGTTAAGACTAATGAAAAACTGTTTTTT; CDR3aa: CASSSRGVKTNEKLFF
d_gene: TRBD1; v_gene: TRBV28; abundance: -; j_gene: TRBJ2-1; CDR3nt: TGTGCCAGCGGTCACCTCAGGGGGAGCGCCTACAATGAGCAGTTCTTC; CDR3aa: CASGHLRGSAYNEQFF
d_gene: -; v_gene: TRBV5-1; abundance: -; j_gene: TRBJ2-3; CDR3nt: TGCGCCAGCAGTAAAGGGGGCACAGATACGCAGTATTTT; CDR3aa: CASSKGGTDTQYF
d_gene: TRBD2; v_gene: TRBV5-6; abundance: once; j_gene: TRBJ2-5; CDR3nt: TGTGCCAGCAGCTCCCGGCTAGCGGCCTCTCAAGAGACCCAGTACTTC; CDR3aa: CASSSRLAASQETQYF
d_gene: TRBD1; v_gene: TRBV28; abundance: -; j_gene: TRBJ2-7; CDR3nt: TGTGCCAGCAGTTTATTGGGCCGGGACAGAGCTTACGAGCAGTACTTC; CDR3aa: CASSLLGRDRAYEQYF
d_gene: TRBD1; v_gene: TRBV19; abundance: -; j_gene: TRBJ2-7; CDR3nt: TGTGCCAGTAGTACATTCGGGACAGGGCAGTACGAGCAGTACTTC; CDR3aa: CASSTFGTGQYEQYF
d_gene: -; v_gene: TRBV9; abundance: -; j_gene: TRBJ2-1; CDR3nt: TGTGCCAGCAGCGCCGACAGAAACTCCTACAATGAGCAGTTCTTC; CDR3aa: CASSADRNSYNEQFF
d_gene: -; v_gene: TRBV5-6; abundance: -; j_gene: TRBJ2-3; CDR3nt: TGTGCCAGCAGCCGATGGGGGCCAACCACAGATACGCAGTATTTT; CDR3aa: CASSRWGPTTDTQYF
d_gene: TRBD1; v_gene: TRBV30; abundance: -; j_gene: TRBJ1-1; CDR3nt: TGTGCTTGGACAGGGGATAATGCTGAAGCTTTCTTT; CDR3aa: CAWTGDNAEAFF
d_gene: TRBD1; v_gene: TRBV6-5; abundance: once; j_gene: TRBJ1-1; CDR3nt: TGTGCCAGCAGCAAAGAGACAGGGGGCACGACTGAAGCTTTCTTT; CDR3aa: CASSKETGGTTEAFF
d_gene: -; v_gene: TRBV13; abundance: -; j_gene: TRBJ2-7; CDR3nt: TGTGCCAGCAGCTTAGAGGGGCACGAGCAGTACTTC; CDR3aa: CASSLEGHEQYF
d_gene: -; v_gene: TRBV5-1; abundance: -; j_gene: TRBJ1-1; CDR3nt: TGCGCCAGCAGCCCAGGACTGGAGGGCACTGAAGCTTTCTTT; CDR3aa: CASSPGLEGTEAFF
d_gene: -; v_gene: TRBV5-1; abundance: once; j_gene: TRBJ2-1; CDR3nt: TGCGCCAGCAGCTTGAACGGGGTTGCCTACAATGAGCAGTTCTTC; CDR3aa: CASSLNGVAYNEQFF
d_gene: -; v_gene: TRBV29-1; abundance: -; j_gene: TRBJ1-6; CDR3nt: TGCAGCGTTTCTGAGAGCTCCTATAATTCACCCCTCCACTTT; CDR3aa: CSVSESSYNSPLHF
d_gene: TRBD1; v_gene: TRBV2; abundance: -; j_gene: TRBJ2-5; CDR3nt: TGTGCCAGCATTGAACTGACAGGGATGCTGTCGGGGACCCAGTACTTC; CDR3aa: CASIELTGMLSGTQYF